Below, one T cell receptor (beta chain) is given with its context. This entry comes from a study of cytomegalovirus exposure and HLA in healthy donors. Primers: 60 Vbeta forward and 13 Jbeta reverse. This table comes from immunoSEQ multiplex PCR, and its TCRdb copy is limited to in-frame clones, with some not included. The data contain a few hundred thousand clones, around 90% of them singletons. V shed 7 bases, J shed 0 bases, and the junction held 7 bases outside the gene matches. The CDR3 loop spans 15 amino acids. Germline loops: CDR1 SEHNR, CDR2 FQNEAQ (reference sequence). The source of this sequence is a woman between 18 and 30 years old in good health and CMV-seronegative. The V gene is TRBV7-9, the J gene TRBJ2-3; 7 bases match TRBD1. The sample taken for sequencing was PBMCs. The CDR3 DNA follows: TGTGCCAGCAACTTCGGGACAGCTAGCACAGATACGCAGTATTTT. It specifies CASNFGTASTDTQYF.